This record looks at one TCR beta chain sequence and its context. At the DNA level, this CDR3 is encoded by other sequences in the same sample as well. The entry originates in a study of blood T cell repertoires in COVID-19. V lost 0 bases and J lost 5, with 8 bases in between. The CDR3 is made up of 13 amino acids. Looked up from germline, CDR1 is SGDLS and CDR2 is YYNGEE. In the original analysis: Amplification of reference gene primers provided the estimated nucleated cell counts. Produced via immunoSEQ multiplex PCR; TCRdb's table is partial and in-frame only. The V and J calls and clone size are taken from that table; D and trimming were inferred from the DNA. The table shows about 250,000 clones, with 85% occurring only once.

The specimen sequenced was PBMCs or T cells enriched from blood (not recorded which). The TCR originated in a woman in her fifties or sixties with acute COVID-19. The V call is TRBV9, the J call TRBJ2-5; tentative D call: TRBD1 (6 bases). The CDR3 here is CASSVAGVETQYF. CDR3 nucleotides: TGTGCCAGCAGCGTAGCAGGGGTGGAGACCCAGTACTTC.